Below, 22 T cell receptor beta chains from the same sample are listed, as sequenced in a study of cytomegalovirus exposure and HLA in healthy donors. In the PCR, 60 Vbeta and 13 Jbeta primers were used. Clones were sequenced by immunoSEQ multiplex PCR, and TCRdb holds only the in-frame ones, with some missing. The table lists about 120,000 clones, 83% of them singletons. The sample consisted of PBMCs. These receptors all come from a man younger than 35 in good health and CMV-seropositive.

The V call is TRBV5-6, the J call TRBJ2-2; 9 nucleotides line up with TRBD1. The CDR3 spans 16 residues. Germline CDR1 reads SGHDT; CDR2 reads YYEEEE. V trimming: 0 bases; J trimming: 5 bases; junction bases outside the gene matches: 5. This CDR3 reads CASSLAGTGNTGELFF. The CDR3 region has the DNA TGTGCCAGCAGCTTGGCCGGGACAGGGAATACCGGGGAGCTGTTTTTT.

This chain joins TRBV27 and TRBJ1-2; 8 bases match TRBD1. V lost 5 bases to trimming and J lost 4 bases; unmatched junction nucleotides: 9. The germline gives CDR1 MNHEY, CDR2 SMNVEV (reference sequence). CDR3 length: 15 residues. The CDR3 here is CASSVGQGVPYGYTF. The CDR3 bases are TGTGCCAGCAGTGTCGGACAGGGCGTCCCCTATGGCTACACCTTC.

This rearrangement joins TRBV9 to TRBJ2-5; D might be TRBD2 (5 bases). There are 13 residues in the CDR3. Germline loops: CDR1 SGDLS, CDR2 YYNGEE. V was trimmed by 4 bases and J by 2 bases, leaving 9 bases between them. Here the CDR3 DNA reads TGTGCCAGCAGCCTCGGGGTTCAAGAGACCCAGTACTTC. This sequence encodes CASSLGVQETQYF.

The chain employs TRBV10-2 and TRBJ1-1, with TRBD1 matching 8 bases. V shed 5 bases, J shed 5 bases, and the junction held 13 bases outside the gene matches. Germline V CDR1 and CDR2: WSHSY, SAAADI. This CDR3 spans 16 amino acids. The CDR3 is CASSSRAGRTGTEAFF. CDR3 DNA: TGCGCCAGCAGTTCCCGAGCGGGGCGGACAGGGACTGAAGCTTTCTTT.

About this clone itself: Other DNA variants within this sample encode the same CDR3. The CDR3 region is CASSYGGNYGYTF. The CDR3 DNA follows: TGTGCCAGCAGTTACGGGGGGAACTATGGCTACACCTTC. The gene calls are TRBV6-5 and TRBJ1-2; D might be TRBD1 (5 bases). V was clipped by 2 bases and J by 2 bases, with 6 bases between them. Germline V gene lookup returns CDR1 MNHEY and CDR2 SVGAGI. CDR3 size: 13 residues.

This chain joins TRBV9 and TRBJ1-4; tentative D call: TRBD1 (6 bases). CDR1 is SGDLS and CDR2 is YYNGEE in the germline V gene. The V end was cut by 0 bases, the J end by 8 bases, with 11 bases between. The CDR3 is 14 residues long. CDR3 amino acids: CASSVESGEEKLFF. In DNA form, the CDR3 reads TGTGCCAGCAGCGTAGAGTCAGGGGAAGAAAAACTGTTTTTT.

This chain links TRBV7-8 with TRBJ2-2; 9 bases match TRBD1. Germline V lookup: CDR1 SGHVS, CDR2 FQNEAQ. This CDR3 has 17 amino acids. The ends lost 5 bases at V and 4 bases at J; junction bases unmatched: 11. CDR3: CASSQSRDRVGTGELFF. CDR3 DNA: TGTGCCAGCAGCCAAAGCCGGGACAGGGTGGGCACCGGGGAGCTGTTTTTT.

This sequence joins TRBV7-9 and TRBJ2-2; 8 bases line up with TRBD1. The CDR3 contains 16 residues. V gave up 5 bases and J gave up 3 bases; unmatched junction bases: 8. Germline loops: CDR1 SEHNR, CDR2 FQNEAQ (reference sequence). The CDR3 here is CASSHTGGKDTGELFF. CDR3 nucleotide sequence: TGTGCCAGCAGCCACACAGGGGGAAAAGACACCGGGGAGCTGTTTTTT.

The chain joins TRBV7-9 to TRBJ2-7; D is tentatively TRBD1 or TRBD2 (5 bases each). This CDR3 region has 13 residues. Trimming shortened V by 5 bases and J by 3 bases, and 11 bases separated the two germline ends. Germline CDR1 SEHNR, CDR2 FQNEAQ (reference sequence). CDR3 DNA: TGTGCCAGCAGCCTAGGGGAGCTCTACGAGCAGTACTTC. Translated, it gives CASSLGELYEQYF.

The V gene is TRBV9, the J gene TRBJ2-1; TRBD2 agrees at 9 bases. This CDR3 has 15 amino acids. With V trimmed by 4 bases and J by 11 bases, 13 bases remained unmatched. CDR1 is SGDLS and CDR2 is YYNGEE in the germline V gene. The CDR3 nucleotides read TGTGCCAGCAGCCCGTTCGGGGCGGGGGGGCTGAAGCAGTTCTTC. Its protein product is CASSPFGAGGLKQFF.

The gene calls are TRBV7-9 and TRBJ2-7; TRBD1 is a possible D gene (5 bases). The CDR3 totals 11 residues. Trimming stripped 5 bases from V and 6 bases from J, with 8 bases between. Germline lookup yields CDR1 SEHNR and CDR2 FQNEAQ (reference sequence). CDR3 protein: CASSPGIEQYF. The CDR3 nucleotides read TGTGCCAGCAGCCCAGGGATCGAGCAGTACTTC.

The chain is built from TRBV30 and TRBJ1-2, with a possible D match to TRBD1 (6 bases). The ends were cut back, 4 bases at V and 7 bases at J, with 16 bases in the middle. Per germline, CDR1 GTSNPN and CDR2 SVGIG (reference sequence). The CDR3 sequence is 13 residues long. Here the CDR3 DNA reads TGTGCCTGGATGGCGGGGGGCAGGTCTGGCTACACCTTC. Its translation is CAWMAGGRSGYTF.

The chain has TRBV27 and TRBJ1-6, with 9 bases matching TRBD1. J was trimmed by 9 bases and V by 6 bases; bases with no gene match: 12. Germline lookup yields CDR1 MNHEY and CDR2 SMNVEV (reference sequence). The CDR3 loop spans 16 amino acids. The CDR3 protein is CASRSGQGLSLSPLHF. DNA for the CDR3: TGTGCCAGCAGGTCGGGACAGGGTCTCTCTCTTTCACCCCTCCACTTT.

The chain combines TRBV30 with TRBJ2-7; TRBD1 might be the D (6 bases). In germline, CDR1 is GTSNPN, CDR2 SVGIG (reference sequence). The V and J ends lost 4 bases and 3 bases respectively, with 19 bases between them. The CDR3 consists of 15 residues. In DNA form, the CDR3 reads TGTGCCTGGACCTCCGAATCGGACAGTAGCTACGAGCAGTACTTC. This encodes CAWTSESDSSYEQYF.

This clone has just one count. The V gene is TRBV28, the J gene TRBJ1-6; TRBD1 agrees at 7 bases. Germline lookup yields CDR1 MDHEN and CDR2 SYDVKM. V was pared by 8 bases and J by 6 bases, with 13 bases of the junction left unmatched. The CDR3 runs 16 residues. This chain's CDR3 is CASFSPAGGRNSPLHF. In nucleotides, the CDR3 is TGTGCCAGCTTTTCGCCGGCAGGGGGTCGTAATTCACCCCTCCACTTT.

As DNA, the CDR3 is TGTGCCAGCAGCTTAGCGCTAGGCGGAAATGAAAAACTGTTTTTT. It specifies CASSLALGGNEKLFF. The chain carries TRBV7-8 and TRBJ1-4; no definite D call. The length of the CDR3 is 15 residues. Trimming left V 0 bases short and J 5 bases short, with 10 bases between. The germline gives CDR1 SGHVS, CDR2 FQNEAQ.

The rearrangement links TRBV19 to TRBJ1-2, with 7 bases that match TRBD1. The CDR3 is made up of 14 amino acids. With V trimmed by 3 bases and J by 8 bases, 9 bases remained unmatched. The germline V gene has CDR1 LNHDA and CDR2 SQIVND (reference sequence). CDR3 nucleotides: TGTGCCAGTAGTATGGGGGTCGTAGGGGGCGGCTACACCTTC. Protein product: CASSMGVVGGGYTF. The full variable domain, its missing parts supplied by reference TRBV19 and TRBJ1-2, is DGGITQSPKYLFRKEGQNVTLSCEQNLNHDAMYWYRQDPGQGLRLIYYSQIVNDFQKGDIAEGYSVSREKKESFPLTVTSAQKNPTAFYLCASSMGVVGGGYTFGSGTRLTVV.

V gene TRBV10-3 combines with J gene TRBJ2-7; D may be TRBD2 (7 bases). Germline V gene data show CDR1 as ENHRY and CDR2 as SYGVKD. The CDR3 has 12 amino acids. V lost 8 bases to trimming and J lost 4 bases, with 12 bases between them. CDR3 loop: CAIGGGLYEQYF. CDR3 bases: TGTGCCATCGGCGGGGGCCTTTACGAGCAGTACTTC.

V gene TRBV6-1 combines with J gene TRBJ1-5, with 11 bases matching TRBD1. The germline V gene encodes CDR1 MNHNS and CDR2 SASEGT. There are 15 residues in the CDR3. V shed 8 bases and J 7 bases; nucleotides not matched to a gene: 10. The CDR3 reads CASGWTGGFSQPQHF. CDR3 DNA sequence: TGTGCCAGCGGCTGGACAGGGGGCTTTAGCCAGCCCCAGCATTTT.

This clone was recorded once. The CDR3 DNA follows: TGTGCCAGCAGTGACCATGGACAGCCCTACTATGGCTACACCTTC. Translating it yields CASSDHGQPYYGYTF. The chain uses TRBV25-1 and TRBJ1-2; D may be TRBD1 (6 bases). V lost 3 bases, J lost 3 bases, and 14 bases lay in between. The CDR3 loop spans 15 amino acids. Germline CDR1 MGHDK, CDR2 SYGVNS.

This chain links TRBV4-1 with TRBJ2-4; no clear D. This CDR3 comprises 17 residues. Germline values: CDR1 MGHRA, CDR2 YSYEKL. Trimming left V 0 bases short and J 0 bases short, with 12 bases between. The CDR3 DNA sequence: TGCGCCAGCAGCCAAGATCCCAACCGACTAGCCAAAAACATTCAGTACTTC. It encodes CASSQDPNRLAKNIQYF.

The gene calls are TRBV12-5 and TRBJ1-1; D unresolved. The CDR3 runs 13 residues. The V gene lost 7 bases and the J gene lost 7 bases, with 16 bases spanning the gap. Looked up from germline, CDR1 is LGHNT and CDR2 is FRNRAP. The CDR3 bases are TGTGCTAGTGCCGAAAACAGTGTCGGTGAAGCTTTCTTT. It encodes CASAENSVGEAFF. Variable domain in full (rest from reference TRBV12-5 and TRBJ1-1): DARVTQTPRHKVTEMGQEVTMRCQPILGHNTVFWYRQTMMQGLELLAYFRNRAPLDDSGMPKDRFSAEMPDATLATLKIQPSEPRDSAVYFCASAENSVGEAFFGQGTRLTVV.